This TCR beta chain was captured in a study of cytomegalovirus exposure and HLA in healthy donors. Study-level points and caveats: Later analysis revealed greater clonal expansion in HLA-associated TCR beta chains than in equally common others. Later, TCR association rates were found to vary by HLA locus, highest for DRB1 and lowest for HLA-C. The study dropped some indistinguishable V segments, TRBV6-2 and TRBV6-3 among them. There were under 200 TCR beta chains listed as cytomegalovirus-associated.

Concerning this clone itself: Its cognate antigen is unknown.

The PCR contained 60 Vbeta and 13 Jbeta primers. TCRdb's table, derived via immunoSEQ multiplex PCR, lists solely in-frame clones and lacks some. The repertoire consists of about 120,000 clones, with approximately 72% occurring once and the leading ten covering approximately 31%. CDR1 is SNHLY and CDR2 is FYNNEI in the germline V gene. The CDR3 contains 19 residues. J lost 0 bases, V lost 4 bases, and 8 bases had no gene match. This chain joins TRBV2 and TRBJ2-1; the match to TRBD2 covers 14 bases. This TCR derives from a man aged 60 to 69 in good health and CMV-seropositive. Sequences were obtained from PBMCs. CDR3 bases: TGTGCCAGCAGTGGGACTAGCGGGAGGCGTATTATCTCCTACAATGAGCAGTTCTTC. Translating gives CASSGTSGRRIISYNEQFF.